One sample yielded the 28 T cell receptor beta chains listed below, sequenced in a study of T-cell reconstitution after alpha-beta-depleted transplantation in children. Unique molecular identifiers tagged the TCRbeta library. TCRdb analysed the PCR reads with MiXCR anew, one entry per CDR3 protein. The table has 450,000 to 500,000 distinct CDR3 sequences, around 12% seen once. The material sequenced was PBMCs from the stem cell graft donor, taken from the stem cell graft. All receptors derive from a human donor who donated a stem cell graft to a child with combined immunodeficiency.

In regard to this clonotype: One end of the junction fails to match germline, which may point to a read error. The V and J genes are TRBV6-1 and TRBJ1-5; maybe TRBD1 (6 bases). This CDR3 has 15 amino acids. Germline lookup yields CDR1 MNHNS and CDR2 SASEGT. CDR3 in amino acids: CASSEEGTPRGGWYF. CDR3 DNA sequence: TGTGCCAGCAGTGAAGAAGGGACACCAAGGGGGGGGTGGTATTTT.

The chain is built from TRBV9 and TRBJ2-7, with 12 bases matching TRBD1. The CDR3 contains 15 residues. Germline lookup yields CDR1 SGDLS and CDR2 YYNGEE. V was clipped by 4 bases and J by 7 bases; unmatched bases: 9. CDR3 coding DNA: TGTGCCAGCAGCTCACCGGGACAGGGGGCTGGGGAGCAGTACTTC. It encodes CASSSPGQGAGEQYF.

This clonotype was seen more than once but under ten times. The genes are TRBV6-1 and TRBJ2-5, with D maybe TRBD2 (6 bases). Germline CDR1 MNHNS, CDR2 SASEGT. Trimming cost V 8 bases and J 6 bases, with 19 bases left between them. There are 14 residues in the CDR3. The CDR3 region is CASSAEGFGKTQYF. As DNA, the CDR3 is TGTGCCAGCTCGGCGGAGGGCTTCGGAAAGACCCAGTACTTC.

In its sample, this clonotype was seen many times. The chain uses TRBV4-3 and TRBJ2-2; 14 bases are a match to TRBD2. The CDR3 runs 17 residues. The germline V gene encodes CDR1 LGHNA and CDR2 YSLEER. Germline trimming cut 4 bases from V and 3 bases from J; bases unmatched to any gene: 4. The CDR3 here is CASSPTTSGRDTGELFF. Here the CDR3 DNA reads TGCGCCAGCAGCCCAACGACTAGCGGGAGGGACACCGGGGAGCTGTTTTTT.

This clonotype was detected only a few times. V is TRBV3-1 and J is TRBJ2-7, with 8 bases identical to TRBD1. The CDR3 sequence is 16 residues long. Germline V gene sequence: CDR1 LGHDT, CDR2 YNNKEL (reference sequence). V dropped 5 bases and J dropped 2; count of bases not matched to a gene: 11. CDR3 region: CASSESDRVPTYEQYF. In nucleotides, the CDR3 is TGTGCCAGCAGCGAGTCGGACAGGGTGCCGACCTACGAGCAGTACTTC.

J is TRBJ2-2 and V is TRBV30; D not resolved. CDR3 length: 15 amino acids. Germline assignment: CDR1 GTSNPN and CDR2 SVGIG (reference sequence). The V and J ends lost 2 bases and 2 bases respectively, with 12 bases between them. The CDR3 sequence is CAWSPDLFNTGELFF. The DNA for the CDR3 is TGTGCCTGGAGTCCGGACCTTTTTAACACCGGGGAGCTGTTTTTT.

This clonotype occurred many times. The J gene is TRBJ2-4, the V gene TRBV12-3 or TRBV12-4, with 9 bases lining up with TRBD1. The CDR3 totals 16 residues. The trim removed 5 bases at V and 3 bases at J, leaving 8 bases unmatched. CDR3 amino acids: CASSHRDRVDKNIQYF. The DNA for the CDR3 is TGTGCCAGCAGTCACCGGGACAGGGTAGACAAAAACATTCAGTACTTC.

Concerning this clonotype itself: The junction shows a germline mismatch at one end, possibly a read error. The chain has TRBV24-1 and TRBJ2-5, with a possible D match to TRBD1 (6 bases). The CDR3 has 13 amino acids. Germline V gene lookup returns CDR1 KGHDR and CDR2 SFDVKD. The CDR3 loop reads CAISDPGVETQYF. The CDR3 DNA sequence: TGTGCCATCAGTGATCCAGGGGTAGAGACCCAGTACTTC.

This clonotype was detected a few times. V usage is TRBV4-3 and J usage is TRBJ2-7; 7 positions agree with TRBD2. Germline CDR1 reads LGHNA; CDR2 reads YSLEER. Unmatched junction bases numbered 9, after V lost 4 bases and J lost 0 bases. The CDR3 runs 16 residues. CDR3 region: CASSRSLAASSYEQYF. The DNA for the CDR3 is TGCGCCAGCAGCCGATCCCTAGCGGCTAGCTCCTACGAGCAGTACTTC.

The sample holds a few counts of this clonotype. V gene TRBV12-3 or TRBV12-4 combines with J gene TRBJ2-1, with D unresolved. With 6 bases removed from V and 0 bases from J, the gap between germline ends came to 12 bases. The CDR3 is 15 amino acids. The CDR3 nucleotides read TGTGCCAGCAGCCGCGTCAGTTCCTCCTACAATGAGCAGTTCTTC. This sequence encodes CASSRVSSSYNEQFF.

This clonotype has a handful of counts. The V call is TRBV19, the J call TRBJ1-1; D is undetermined. Germline V lookup: CDR1 LNHDA, CDR2 SQIVND (reference sequence). With 3 bases removed from V and 2 bases from J, the gap between germline ends came to 10 bases. The CDR3 is 14 amino acids. In DNA form, the CDR3 reads TGTGCCAGTAGTATCGGGAGATTTAACACTGAAGCTTTCTTT. Its translation: CASSIGRFNTEAFF. Full variable domain (missing parts from reference TRBV19 and TRBJ1-1): DGGITQSPKYLFRKEGQNVTLSCEQNLNHDAMYWYRQDPGQGLRLIYYSQIVNDFQKGDIAEGYSVSREKKESFPLTVTSAQKNPTAFYLCASSIGRFNTEAFFGQGTRLTVV.

V usage is TRBV27 and J usage is TRBJ2-5, with D possibly TRBD1 on 6 matching bases. Germline-derived CDR1 and CDR2 are MNHEY and SMNVEV (reference sequence). The CDR3 is 15 residues long. V was cut by 5 bases and J by 1 base, with 14 bases left in between. CDR3 residues: CASSTSRDTQETQYF. The CDR3 DNA reads TGTGCCAGCAGTACAAGCCGGGACACCCAAGAGACCCAGTACTTC.

This clonotype was counted a few times. The chain employs TRBV10-3 and TRBJ2-7; D remains ambiguous. From germline, CDR1 is ENHRY and CDR2 SYGVKD. The V and J ends lost 4 bases and 3 bases respectively, with 10 bases between them. CDR3 length: 13 residues. The CDR3 coding sequence is TGTGCCATCAGTGTGGGTCACAACTACGAGCAGTACTTC. Amino acids: CAISVGHNYEQYF.

The genes are TRBV6-2 or TRBV6-3 and TRBJ2-6, with D perhaps TRBD1 or TRBD2 (5 bases each). The germline V gene has CDR1 MNHEY and CDR2 SVGEGT. CDR3 length: 16 residues. Between the trimmed V and J ends, which lost 5 bases and 4 bases, there was a span of 15 bases. CDR3 bases: TGTGCCAGCAGTCCCCCCCCGGGGCAAGGGGCCAACGTCCTGACTTTC. The encoded protein is CASSPPPGQGANVLTF.

This clonotype came up a few times. The rearrangement joins TRBV4-3 to TRBJ2-5, with D maybe TRBD2 (7 bases). V lost 0 bases and J 5 bases, leaving 16 bases between the germline ends. This CDR3 comprises 16 residues. Germline V gives CDR1 LGHNA, CDR2 YSLEER. The CDR3 region is CASSQDRVGGQETQYF. CDR3 nucleotide sequence: TGCGCCAGCAGCCAAGATCGGGTCGGGGGGCAGGAGACCCAGTACTTC.

The V gene is TRBV5-1, the J gene TRBJ2-3, with 12 bases that match TRBD2. The germline CDR1 and CDR2 sequences are SGHRS and YFSETQ. Unmatched junction bases numbered 7, after V lost 2 bases and J lost 3 bases. This CDR3 region has 17 residues. CDR3 DNA: TGCGCCAGCAGCTTTAGGCCTAGCGGGGGGGCGACAGATACGCAGTATTTT. Translation gives CASSFRPSGGATDTQYF. The full variable domain, rest sourced from reference TRBV5-1 and TRBJ2-3, is KAGVTQTPRYLIKTRGQQVTLSCSPISGHRSVSWYQQTPGQGLQFLFEYFSETQRNKGNFPGRFSGRQFSNSRSEMNVSTLELGDSALYLCASSFRPSGGATDTQYFGPGTRLTVL.

This clonotype was seen more than once but under ten times. This chain connects TRBV29-1 to TRBJ1-3; D gene ambiguous. CDR1 is SQVTM and CDR2 is ANQGSEA in the germline V gene. The CDR3 sequence is 13 residues long. The V gene lost 7 bases and the J gene lost 0 bases, with 10 bases spanning the gap. CDR3 coding DNA: TGCAGCGGATGGGCCCTCTCTGGAAACACCATATATTTT. Its protein is CSGWALSGNTIYF.

This clonotype occurred a few times. The chain is built from TRBV10-2 and TRBJ2-7; D gene uncertain. The germline V and J ends were trimmed by 4 bases and 5 bases, with 9 bases remaining between them. The CDR3 contains 12 residues. The V gene's germline CDR1 is WSHSY and CDR2 SAAADI. DNA for the CDR3: TGCGCCAGCAGTGGGGGTTCTCACGAGCAGTACTTC. Residues: CASSGGSHEQYF.

This clonotype came up many times. In DNA, the CDR3 is TGTGCCAGCAGTTTAGCCCAGAACGGCTACACCTTC. Its protein is CASSLAQNGYTF. This chain links TRBV12-3 or TRBV12-4 with TRBJ1-2, with unresolved D. V lost 0 bases and J 8 bases, leaving 7 bases between the germline ends. This CDR3 has 12 amino acids.

The chain joins TRBV7-8 to TRBJ2-1; unclear D gene. Trimming shortened V by 8 bases and J by 0 bases, and 11 bases separated the two germline ends. Germline-derived CDR1 and CDR2 are SGHVS and FQNEAQ. The CDR3 runs to 14 residues. CDR3 coding DNA: TGTGCCAGCCGAACTTCGAGCTCCTACAATGAGCAGTTCTTC. It translates to CASRTSSSYNEQFF.

This clonotype was observed many times. This chain joins TRBV5-1 and TRBJ1-1, with a weak D call TRBD1 (6 bases). This CDR3 is built from 13 residues. CDR1 is SGHRS and CDR2 is YFSETQ in the germline V gene. V was shortened by 4 bases and J by 4 bases, with 11 bases between the two germline ends. The CDR3 nucleotides read TGCGCCAGCAGCGCCACAGGGCGCACTGAAGCTTTCTTT. This translates into CASSATGRTEAFF.

This clonotype showed up many times. The chain has TRBV20-1 and TRBJ2-3, with a weak D call TRBD1 (6 bases). Between the trimmed V and J ends, which lost 6 bases and 2 bases, there was a span of 12 bases. The CDR3 is 13 residues long. Germline CDR1 and CDR2: DFQATT and SNEGSKA (reference sequence). DNA of the CDR3: TGCAGTGCCCTTGGGGACAACACAGATACGCAGTATTTT. This translates into CSALGDNTDTQYF.

The V and J genes are TRBV6-4 and TRBJ2-2; 8 bases line up with TRBD1. The CDR3 extends over 15 amino acids. V gave up 2 bases and J gave up 6 bases; unmatched junction bases: 5. Germline V gene data show CDR1 as MRHNA and CDR2 as SNTAGT. The CDR3 is CASSDAPTGAGELFF. The CDR3 DNA is TGTGCCAGCAGTGACGCTCCGACAGGGGCCGGGGAGCTGTTTTTT.

The chain combines TRBV7-3 with TRBJ2-1; the match to TRBD1 covers 8 bases. After removal of 7 bases from V and 10 bases from J, the junction contained 15 bases not matched to a gene. The CDR3 runs 15 residues. Germline-derived CDR1 and CDR2 are SGHTA and FQGTGA. CDR3 residues: CASILQRQGPGEQFF. CDR3 bases: TGTGCCAGCATCCTTCAACGACAGGGGCCGGGGGAGCAGTTCTTC.

This clonotype has a count of ten or more. The rearrangement uses TRBV24-1 and TRBJ2-3; D unclear. The CDR3 covers 15 residues. Trimming left V 5 bases short and J 2 bases short, with 13 bases between. The germline V gene has CDR1 KGHDR and CDR2 SFDVKD. CDR3 nucleotides: TGTGCCACCAGTGGAGTGTCTGGTCCCACAGATACGCAGTATTTT. As protein: CATSGVSGPTDTQYF.

The chain uses TRBV24-1 and TRBJ2-1; D not certain. The V gene's germline CDR1 is KGHDR and CDR2 SFDVKD. The CDR3 has 13 residues. The V gene lost 4 bases and the J gene lost 4 bases, with 7 bases spanning the gap. CDR3 protein: CATSEFLYNEQFF. The CDR3 region has the DNA TGTGCCACCAGTGAGTTCCTTTACAATGAGCAGTTCTTC.

This clonotype occurred a few times. The CDR3 loop reads CASSPRRQGGNQPQHF. CDR3 nucleotide sequence: TGTGCCAGCAGTCCCCGTCGGCAGGGGGGCAATCAGCCCCAGCATTTT. The J gene is TRBJ1-5, the V gene TRBV6-2 or TRBV6-3; 7 bases match TRBD1. Germline V gene lookup returns CDR1 MNHEY and CDR2 SVGEGT. This CDR3 is 16 amino acids long. The V segment lost 5 bases and the J segment 2 bases; nucleotides outside the gene matches: 9.

This clonotype was counted only a few times. This chain connects TRBV30 to TRBJ1-2; weak D call: TRBD1 (6 bases). CDR3 size: 14 residues. Trimming removed 5 bases from V and 4 bases from J, with 17 bases in between. Germline CDR1 and CDR2: GTSNPN and SVGIG (reference sequence). As DNA, the CDR3 is TGTGCCTGGGGACCCGACAGGAACCTCTATGGCTACACCTTC. Amino acid sequence: CAWGPDRNLYGYTF.